This record covers a single TCR beta chain. Germline CDR1 is SGHTA and CDR2 is FQGNSA. The CDR3 runs to 15 residues. The trim removed 1 base at V and 4 bases at J, leaving 3 bases unmatched. As processed by the authors: Estimation of nucleated cell counts was performed using reference gene primer amplification. The data were produced by immunoSEQ multiplex PCR, yet TCRdb's version contains in-frame clones alone and is incomplete. The V and J calls and clone size are taken from that table; D and trimming were inferred from the DNA. The sample shows 430,000 or so clones, 80% to 90% of them seen only once. Patients at the Seattle site were enrolled during active infection and followed longitudinally. This specimen belongs to a study of blood T cell repertoires in COVID-19. About the study: Samples came from the United States, Italy and Spain, spanning acute and convalescent COVID-19. PBMCs, B-cell-depleted T cells, or T cells provided the cDNA or gDNA that made up the material.

The TCR comes from a man aged 18 to 29 with COVID-19, enrolled during active disease. Sequenced sample: peripheral blood. The J gene is TRBJ2-3, the V gene TRBV7-2; TRBD2 matches at 9 bases. CDR3 region: CASSLVGTSPDTQYF. In nucleotides, the CDR3 is TGTGCCAGCAGCTTAGTAGGGACTAGCCCAGATACGCAGTATTTT.